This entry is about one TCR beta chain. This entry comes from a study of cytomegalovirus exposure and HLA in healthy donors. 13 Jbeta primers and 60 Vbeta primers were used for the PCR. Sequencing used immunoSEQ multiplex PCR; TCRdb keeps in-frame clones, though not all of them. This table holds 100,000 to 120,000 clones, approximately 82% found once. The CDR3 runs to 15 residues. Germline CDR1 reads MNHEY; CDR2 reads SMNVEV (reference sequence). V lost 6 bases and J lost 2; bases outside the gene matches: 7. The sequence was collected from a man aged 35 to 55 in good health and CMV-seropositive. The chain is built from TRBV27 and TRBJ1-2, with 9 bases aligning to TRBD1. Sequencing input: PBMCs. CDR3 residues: CASSPGQGRNYGYTF. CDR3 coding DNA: TGTGCCAGCAGCCCCGGACAGGGGAGGAACTATGGCTACACCTTC.